The rows below give T cell receptor beta chains drawn from one sample of a study of blood T cell repertoires in COVID-19. Assay used: immunoSEQ multiplex PCR; TCRdb lists only in-frame clones, some missing. The sample lists tens of thousands of clones, approximately 89% occurring once. Sample: peripheral blood. The receptors were sampled from a human donor in a cohort sampled during active COVID-19. The CDR3 runs from the conserved cysteine through the conserved F or W. The D gene is left open where the match is weak. Expanded clones are given a class, and other clones once, few, many or no size at all.

TRBJ2-2,NA,TRBD1,TRBV6-2/TRBV6-3,CASSWTGDTGELFF,TGTGCCAGCAGTTGGACAGGGGACACCGGGGAGCTGTTTTTT
TRBJ2-1,NA,TRBD2,TRBV30,CAWSPGGSNEQFF,TGTGCCTGGAGCCCCGGGGGGTCGAATGAGCAGTTCTTC
TRBJ2-6,once,NA,TRBV2,CASSESWSSGANVLTF,TGTGCCAGCAGTGAGTCGTGGAGCTCTGGGGCCAACGTCCTGACTTTC
TRBJ2-1,NA,TRBD2,TRBV7-9,CASSSTSGANEQFF,TGTGCCAGCAGCTCGACTAGCGGGGCCAATGAGCAGTTCTTC
TRBJ1-1,once,TRBD1,TRBV6-5,CATHRGNTEAFF,TGTGCCACTCACAGGGGGAACACTGAAGCTTTCTTT
TRBJ2-3,NA,TRBD2,TRBV5-1,CASGLAGSTDTQYF,TGCGCCAGCGGGCTAGCGGGAAGCACAGATACGCAGTATTTT
TRBJ2-5,NA,NA,TRBV19,CASSIGRGHLETQYF,TGTGCCAGTAGTATCGGACGGGGACACTTGGAGACCCAGTACTTC
TRBJ1-2,NA,NA,TRBV3-1/TRBV3-2,CASSHLQGIYGYTF,TGTGCCAGCAGCCACCTCCAGGGAATCTATGGCTACACCTTC
TRBJ2-7,NA,TRBD2,TRBV7-8,CASSLNSGGSYEQYF,TGTGCCAGCAGCTTAAATAGCGGGGGCTCCTACGAGCAGTACTTC
TRBJ2-7,few,TRBD1,TRBV5-1,CASSLAGGDYEQYF,TGCGCCAGCAGCTTGGCAGGGGGCGACTACGAGCAGTACTTC
TRBJ1-6,NA,NA,TRBV25-1,CASSENSYNSPLHF,TGTGCCAGCAGTGAAAACAGCTATAATTCACCCCTCCACTTT
TRBJ2-7,NA,TRBD2,TRBV7-2,CASSLAGGEGYEQYF,TGTGCCAGCAGCTTAGCGGGGGGGGAAGGTTACGAGCAGTACTTC
TRBJ1-4,NA,NA,TRBV5-1,CASSLARTAGEKLFF,TGCGCCAGCAGCTTGGCCAGGACAGCCGGTGAAAAACTGTTTTTT
TRBJ2-2,NA,NA,TRBV4-2,CASSHETGANTGELFF,TGTGCCAGCAGCCATGAGACAGGTGCAAACACCGGGGAGCTGTTTTTT
TRBJ1-5,once,TRBD1,TRBV6-1,CASSDWTGGQVPQHF,TGTGCCAGCAGTGATTGGACAGGGGGGCAAGTACCCCAGCATTTT
TRBJ1-6,NA,TRBD1,TRBV19,CASSPGQGINSPLHF,TGTGCCAGTAGTCCGGGACAGGGTATCAATTCACCCCTCCACTTT
TRBJ1-5,NA,NA,TRBV9,CASSVAGGGNQPQHF,TGTGCCAGCAGCGTAGCGGGGGGCGGGAATCAGCCCCAGCATTTT
TRBJ2-1,NA,TRBD2,TRBV18,CASSRTSGGSMNNEQFF,TGTGCCAGCTCACGGACTAGCGGGGGCTCTATGAATAATGAGCAGTTCTTC
TRBJ2-7,NA,TRBD1,TRBV7-3,CASSPRGLTYEQYF,TGTGCCAGCAGCCCCAGGGGGCTTACCTACGAGCAGTACTTC
TRBJ2-1,NA,TRBD2,TRBV27,CASSLWGGGLNEQFF,TGTGCCAGCAGCCTGTGGGGCGGGGGGTTGAATGAGCAGTTCTTC
TRBJ1-3,NA,NA,TRBV5-1,CASSLMGVSGNTIYF,TGCGCCAGCAGCTTGATGGGAGTCTCTGGAAACACCATATATTTT
TRBJ2-7,NA,NA,TRBV6-2/TRBV6-3,CASSDWPEQYF,TGTGCCAGCAGTGATTGGCCGGAGCAGTACTTC
TRBJ2-2,NA,TRBD1,TRBV9,CASSVGSQGAGGELFF,TGTGCCAGCAGCGTAGGCTCTCAGGGGGCAGGCGGGGAGCTGTTTTTT
TRBJ1-5,NA,TRBD1,TRBV28,CASSFRTGAQPQHF,TGTGCCAGCAGTTTCCGGACAGGGGCTCAGCCCCAGCATTTT
TRBJ2-3,NA,TRBD1,TRBV10-2,CASSGIQGQGGDTQYF,TGCGCCAGCAGTGGGATACAGGGGCAGGGTGGGGATACGCAGTATTTT
TRBJ2-1,NA,NA,TRBV7-8,CASSLSLGDEQFF,TGTGCCAGCAGCTTATCTCTAGGAGATGAGCAGTTCTTC
TRBJ2-3,NA,TRBD2,TRBV6-6,CASQPRGLAEDTQYF,TGTGCCAGCCAGCCTCGGGGACTAGCGGAGGATACGCAGTATTTT
TRBJ2-4,NA,NA,TRBV5-6,CASSHDIGGYF,TGTGCCAGCAGCCACGACATCGGTGGTTACTTC
TRBJ1-4,NA,NA,TRBV25-1,CASSELIGAGEKLFF,TGTGCCAGCAGTGAATTAATAGGGGCAGGAGAAAAACTGTTTTTT
TRBJ2-7,NA,NA,TRBV5-6,CASSLDGTAHYEQYF,TGTGCCAGCAGCTTGGATGGGACTGCACACTACGAGCAGTACTTC
TRBJ1-1,once,TRBD1,TRBV2,CASRGQGGTEAFF,TGTGCCAGCAGGGGACAGGGAGGTACTGAAGCTTTCTTT
TRBJ2-4,NA,NA,TRBV6-1,CASSDRSLAKNIQYF,TGTGCCAGCAGTGACAGGTCACTAGCCAAAAACATTCAGTACTTC
TRBJ1-2,NA,NA,TRBV21-1,CASSLQGRNCGYTF,TGTGCCAGCAGTCTACAGGGTCGAAATTGTGGCTACACCTTC
TRBJ1-5,NA,TRBD1,TRBV7-6,CASSLGGTEYSNQPQHF,TGTGCCAGCAGCTTAGGCGGGACAGAGTATAGCAATCAGCCCCAGCATTTT
TRBJ2-3,NA,TRBD2,TRBV11-2,CASRRGTTRTDTQYF,TGTGCCAGCAGAAGAGGGACTACCCGCACAGATACGCAGTATTTT
TRBJ1-4,NA,TRBD1,TRBV5-1,CASSPEGATNEKLFF,TGCGCCAGCAGCCCCGAGGGGGCGACTAATGAAAAACTGTTTTTT
TRBJ2-7,few,TRBD2,TRBV7-9,CASSARGLAGAKYEQYF,TGTGCCAGCAGCGCCAGGGGACTAGCGGGGGCTAAATACGAGCAGTACTTC
TRBJ2-3,NA,TRBD1,TRBV4-1,CASSQEGAGGIGDTQYF,TGCGCCAGCAGCCAAGAAGGGGCAGGGGGTATTGGAGATACGCAGTATTTT
TRBJ1-2,NA,NA,TRBV5-6,CASSRGYGYTF,TGTGCCAGCAGCAGGGGGTATGGCTACACCTTC